This record looks at one TCR beta chain sequence and its context. Its antigen is not known. The read halts 3 residues ahead of the CDR3 end, with the missing end drawn from the germline J gene. Germline V gene data show CDR1 as DFQATT and CDR2 as SNEGSKA (reference sequence). There are 14 residues in the CDR3. The J segment lost 4 bases and the V segment lost 1 base, leaving 7 bases of the junction unmatched. This entry comes from a study of Tregs in tolerant kidney transplant recipients. General study findings and limits: Nucleotide sequences could not be compared across some patients' samples due to primer changes.

The nonmyeloablative bone marrow transplants came from related graft donors, with transient mixed chimerism. The method was immunoSEQ multiplex PCR; TCRdb's version includes in-frame clones alone and lacks a portion of them. This sample lists about 15,000 clones; its ten largest clones have less than 4%. The gene calls are TRBV20-1 and TRBJ2-7; 7 positions agree with TRBD1. The clonotype was recovered from a human patient who received a combined kidney and bone marrow transplant. Some T cells may possibly be graft donor cells. The starting material was CD4+ T cells from blood (PBMCs), obtained 12 months after the transplant. CDR3 loop: CSARGQGDIYEQYF. The DNA read from the CDR3 is TGCAGTGCTAGAGGTCAGGGGGATATTTACGAG.